This T cell receptor (beta chain) was profiled in a study of cytomegalovirus exposure and HLA in healthy donors. Overall study context: The same platform was used for the 100 to 150 validation repertoires and the roughly 680 first-cohort repertoires, a later analysis reported.

The assay was immunoSEQ multiplex PCR, and TCRdb's table has in-frame clones only and misses some. Among about 120,000 clones, about 91% were seen once, and the ten largest hold about 1%. This CDR3 is built from 13 residues. Trimming cost V 1 base and J 0 bases, with 7 bases left between them. Germline V gene sequence: CDR1 SQVTM, CDR2 ANQGSEA. Notes on this clone: Its target is not known.

The study's findings and limits: Despite most TCR sequences being rare, some public TCRs occurred in many donors. Cytomegalovirus association was listed for 164 TCR beta chains.

The donors were part of the roughly 120-subject validation cohort, which stood apart from the roughly 670-subject first cohort. The sequenced material came from PBMCs. The chain joins TRBV29-1 to TRBJ2-7, with D tentatively TRBD1 (5 bases). The sequence was obtained from a woman between 18 and 30 years old in good health and CMV-seronegative. This chain's CDR3 is CSVEGGTSYEQYF. Written as DNA, the CDR3 is TGCAGCGTTGAAGGGGGCACCTCCTACGAGCAGTACTTC.